This T cell receptor beta chain originates from a study of cytomegalovirus exposure and HLA in healthy donors. General study results and limits: Differences between HLA loci emerged in a later analysis of TCR association rates, with DRB1 most and HLA-C fewest. In terms of immune exposure information, only CMV serostatus was available. TCR beta chains numbering under 200 were designated cytomegalovirus-associated.

Trimming removed 4 bases at V and 8 bases at J, with 5 bases between. The CDR3 is 11 residues long. The germline CDR1 and CDR2 sequences are WNHNN and SYGVQD (reference sequence). Donors consisted of healthy bone marrow donors. As regards this clone: Its target is not known.

Vbeta (60) and Jbeta (13) primers were used in the PCR. Assay used: immunoSEQ multiplex PCR; TCRdb lists only in-frame clones, some missing. The sample consists of over 65,000 clones, 80% to 90% of them appearing once. The gene calls are TRBV10-1 and TRBJ1-4; D call uncertain. Sequencing used PBMCs. This clonotype originated in a woman in her twenties or thirties in good health and CMV-seronegative. The CDR3 reads CASSAMEKLFF. In DNA form, the CDR3 reads TGCGCCAGCAGTGCAATGGAAAAACTGTTTTTT.